This T cell receptor (beta chain) stems from a study of blood T cells in healthy people across ages. Study outcomes and limitations: Expanded clonotype changes were possibly confounded by unknown donor CMV status. Measured against age, TCR beta diversity per million T cells decreased in a roughly linear manner.

Germline CDR1 reads MGHDK; CDR2 reads SYGVNS. The V and J ends lost 7 bases and 5 bases, in that order; junction bases with no gene match: 6. The CDR3 sequence is 13 residues long. A second PCR, run for roughly 7 to 12 cycles, used a sample-barcoded 5' primer plus a J-beta primer mix. TCRdb itself ran the 5' RACE reads through MiXCR, one entry per CDR3 protein. The data hold 1.4 million or so distinct CDR3 sequences, with less than 45% observed a single time. About this clonotype: Its target is not known.

V usage is TRBV25-1 and J usage is TRBJ2-5; 8 nucleotides agree with TRBD2. Sequencing was carried out using blood. The clonotype originates from a woman younger than 35 in good health. CDR3 DNA sequence: TGTGCCAGCACTCCGGGACTAGAGGAGACCCAGTACTTC. As protein: CASTPGLEETQYF.